This T cell receptor (beta chain) was documented in a study of T-cell memory formation after mild COVID-19. Study results and caveats: The authors did not confirm SARS-CoV-2 specificity of second-wave clones peaking day 37. Chiefly within CM and EM were the contracting CD4+ clones; CD8+ ones were within EMRA. Clones that got smaller from day 15 to 85 had even CD4/CD8, while clones growing later tipped toward CD4+. Pre-infection memory already had some responding clones, implying cross-reactive memory joined.

TCRdb reanalysed the 5' RACE reads using MiXCR and keeps one entry per CDR3 protein. The table records around 200,000 distinct CDR3 sequences, about 18% of them present only once. The CDR3 contains 15 residues. Trimming took off 5 bases at V and 1 base at J, with 14 bases between the two ends. Looked up from germline, CDR1 is SEHNR and CDR2 is FQNEAQ (reference sequence). With respect to this clonotype: Its antigen is not identified.

The V and J genes are TRBV7-9 and TRBJ2-5, with a weak D call TRBD1 (5 bases). Sequencing input: PBMCs or a T cell subset sorted from them (not recorded which). The sequence was obtained from a young man who had mild COVID-19 (a few samples of this study predate the infection). Cell type and time point are not known. The DNA of the CDR3 is TGTGCCAGCAGCGAACGGCGACAGACCCAAGAGACCCAGTACTTC. It is translated as CASSERRQTQETQYF.